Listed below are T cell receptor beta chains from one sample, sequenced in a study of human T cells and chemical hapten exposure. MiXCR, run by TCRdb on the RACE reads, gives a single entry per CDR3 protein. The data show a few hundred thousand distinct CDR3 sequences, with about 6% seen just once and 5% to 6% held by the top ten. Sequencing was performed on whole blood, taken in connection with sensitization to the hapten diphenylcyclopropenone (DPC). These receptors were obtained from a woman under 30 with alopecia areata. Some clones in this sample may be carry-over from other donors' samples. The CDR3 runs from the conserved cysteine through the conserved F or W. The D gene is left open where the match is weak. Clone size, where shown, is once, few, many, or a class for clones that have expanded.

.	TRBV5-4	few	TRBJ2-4	TGTGCCAGCAGCCCCCCTCCGGAGCAAGGGCCGGACATTCAGTACTTC	CASSPPPEQGPDIQYF
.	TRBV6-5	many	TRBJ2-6	TGTGCCAGCAGTTACTCGAGCGACTCTGGGGCCAACGTCCTGACTTTC	CASSYSSDSGANVLTF
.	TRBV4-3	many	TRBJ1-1	TGCGCCAGCAGCCAAGTTGGCAGGACAACGAACACTGAAGCTTTCTTT	CASSQVGRTTNTEAFF
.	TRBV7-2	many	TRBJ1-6	TGTGCCAGCAGCCCGAAGGCAGGTTCTGATTCACCCCTCCACTTT	CASSPKAGSDSPLHF
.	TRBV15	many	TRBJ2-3	TGTGCCACCAGCAGAGATTGGGCTCGAGATACGCAGTATTTT	CATSRDWARDTQYF
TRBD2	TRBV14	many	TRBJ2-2	TGTGCCAGCAGCCAACTAGCGGGGTTCACCGGGGAGCTGTTTTTT	CASSQLAGFTGELFF
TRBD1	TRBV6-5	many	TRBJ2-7	TGTGCCAGCAGTTTTACCCCACAGGGGGCCCTGGCCGAGCAGTACTTC	CASSFTPQGALAEQYF
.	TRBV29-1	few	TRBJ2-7	TGCAGCGTTTCCAGCGGGTACGAGCAGTACTTC	CSVSSGYEQYF
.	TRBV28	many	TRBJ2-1	TGTGCCAGCAGTCCCCCCCGGGGTAGGGATGAGCAGTTCTTC	CASSPPRGRDEQFF
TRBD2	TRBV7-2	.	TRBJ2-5	TGTGCCAGCAGCGCAGGACTAGCGGCGGAAGAGACCCAGTACTTC	CASSAGLAAEETQYF
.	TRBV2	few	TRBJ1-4	TGTGCCAGCAGTGTACAGGGAGGTTATGAAAAACTGTTTTTT	CASSVQGGYEKLFF
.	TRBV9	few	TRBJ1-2	TGTGCCAGCAGCGACGGACAGCACTATGGCTACACCTTC	CASSDGQHYGYTF
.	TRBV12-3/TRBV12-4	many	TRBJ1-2	TGTGCCAGCACATCTAACTATGGCTACACCTTC	CASTSNYGYTF
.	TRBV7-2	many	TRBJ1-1	TGTGCCAGCAGCCAACGGGCGGGGGGCACTGAAGCTTTCTTT	CASSQRAGGTEAFF
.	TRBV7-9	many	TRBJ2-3	TGTGCCAGCAGCTCCCTACGCACAGATACGCAGTATTTT	CASSSLRTDTQYF
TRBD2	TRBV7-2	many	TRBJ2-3	TGTGCCAGCAGCTTAGCCGTCCTAGCGGGGCGCACAGATACGCAGTATTTT	CASSLAVLAGRTDTQYF
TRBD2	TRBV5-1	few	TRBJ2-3	TGCGCCAGCATGGAAAGCGGGGGGGCCGCAGATACGCAGTATTTT	CASMESGGAADTQYF
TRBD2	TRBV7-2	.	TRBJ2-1	TGTGCCAGCAGCTTATCGCGGGGGGACTATATTTACAATGAGCAGTTCTTC	CASSLSRGDYIYNEQFF
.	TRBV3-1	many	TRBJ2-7	TGTGCCAGCAGCCAGGCGGCGTACGAGCAGTACTTC	CASSQAAYEQYF
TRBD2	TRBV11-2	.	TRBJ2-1	TGTGCCAGCGTGGGGCGGGGGGCCCAAATTTGGAATGAGCAGTTCTTC	CASVGRGAQIWNEQFF
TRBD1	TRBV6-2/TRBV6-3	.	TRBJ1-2	TGTGCCAGCAGTTACGGTGGACAGGGAAAGGATGGCTACACCTTC	CASSYGGQGKDGYTF
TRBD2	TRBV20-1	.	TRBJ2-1	TGCAGTGCTAGACTAGCGGGGGTCTTAAATGAGCAGTTCTTC	CSARLAGVLNEQFF
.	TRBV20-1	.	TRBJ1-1	TGCAGTGCTAGAGGGCTAGGCCACATGAACACTGAAGCTTTCTTT	CSARGLGHMNTEAFF
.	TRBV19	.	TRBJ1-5	TGTGCCAGTAGTTACCCGTCGACATGGGTAAGCTCGCCCCAGCATTTT	CASSYPSTWVSSPQHF
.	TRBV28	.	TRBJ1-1	TGTGCCAGCAGTTTGACCGACAGAACTGATGAAGCTTTCTTT	CASSLTDRTDEAFF
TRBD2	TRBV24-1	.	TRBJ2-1	TGTGCCACCAGTTATTCGGGGGGGGCGAGCGCGCAGTTCTTC	CATSYSGGASAQFF
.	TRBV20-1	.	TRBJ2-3	TGCAGTGCTAGAAACGGGGGGCAGGCAGATACGCAGTATTTT	CSARNGGQADTQYF
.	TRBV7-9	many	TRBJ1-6	TGTGCCAGCAGCCGGGGATGGGGTTCACCCCTCCACTTT	CASSRGWGSPLHF
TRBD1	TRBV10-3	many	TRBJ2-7	TGTGCCATCAGACACCGGGACAGAGTTGAGCAGTACTTC	CAIRHRDRVEQYF
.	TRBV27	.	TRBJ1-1	TGTGCCAGCAGTCCTTGGGCCGGGGGGATGGCGAACACTGAAGCTTTCTTT	CASSPWAGGMANTEAFF
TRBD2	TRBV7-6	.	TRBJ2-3	TGTGCCAGCAGCCAATTGACTAGCGCCTTAAATACGCAGTATTTT	CASSQLTSALNTQYF
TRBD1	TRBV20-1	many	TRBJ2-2	TGCAGTGCTAAGTCGACAGGGTCCGACACCGGGGAGCTGTTTTTT	CSAKSTGSDTGELFF
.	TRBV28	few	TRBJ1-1	TGTGCCAGCAGTGGCTGGGGGGGGCCAGGGGACACTGAAGCTTTCTTT	CASSGWGGPGDTEAFF
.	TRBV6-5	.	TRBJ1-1	TGTGCCAGCCTTAGGACAGCTACGAACACTGAAGCTTTCTTT	CASLRTATNTEAFF
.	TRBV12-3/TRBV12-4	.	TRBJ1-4	TGTGCCAGCAGTTTATGGGGGGGGCCTGGAACTAATGAAAAACTGTTTTTT	CASSLWGGPGTNEKLFF
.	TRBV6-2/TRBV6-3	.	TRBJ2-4	TGTGCCAGCAGCACGGACAAGGCCAAAAACATTCAGTACTTC	CASSTDKAKNIQYF